A single sample is the source of the 3 T cell receptor beta chains below, sequenced in a study of T cell responses to AZD1222 COVID-19 vaccine (dated by TCRdb to about 2021). Interpreted using the paper, the time point label stands for: baseline before first vaccination. The method behind the library was the immunoSEQ multiplex PCR assay. Imported from immuneACCESS, the table was reduced by TCRdb to in-frame sequences with V and J called. These copies leave out some clones; in studies compared against another copy, an unresolved V gene accounts for under half, and the cause of the remainder is not known. The sample records 130,000 or so clones, 89% of which are singletons. The ten largest clones take up 6.3% of the sample. The sample here was peripheral blood, taken on day 0 of AZD1222 vaccination. The receptors originated from an adult in good health.

This clone was seen only a few times. The genes are TRBV19 and TRBJ1-5, with a tentative D call TRBD1 (5 bases). CDR3 length: 14 amino acids. Trimming left V 7 bases short and J 5 bases short, with 15 bases between. Germline values: CDR1 LNHDA, CDR2 SQIVND (reference sequence). CDR3 DNA sequence: TGTGCCAGTACGATTGGTGGGGACTATCAGCCCCAGCATTTT. Its protein product is CASTIGGDYQPQHF.

CDR3 in DNA: TGTGCCTGGACGCCCGGGTTTTCGGGTGGCTACACCTTC. Its protein is CAWTPGFSGGYTF. The chain has TRBV30 and TRBJ1-2; D not resolved. Germline V gene lookup returns CDR1 GTSNPN and CDR2 SVGIG (reference sequence). V shed 4 bases and J shed 7 bases, with 16 bases lying between them. This CDR3 region has 13 residues. Variable domain in full (rest from reference TRBV30 and TRBJ1-2): SQTIHQWPATLVQPVGSPLSLECTVEGTSNPNLYWYRQAAGRGLQLLFYSVGIGQISSEVPQNLSASRPQDRQFILSSKKLLLSDSGFYLCAWTPGFSGGYTFGSGTRLTVV.

This clone was detected once. The chain combines TRBV3-1 (or the pseudogene TRBV3-2) with TRBJ1-1, with a weak D call TRBD1 (5 bases). This CDR3 is 15 amino acids long. CDR1 is LGHDT and CDR2 is YNNKEL in the germline V gene (reference sequence). The V gene lost 1 base and the J gene lost 0 bases, with 9 bases spanning the gap. CDR3 residues: CASSQARGMNTEAFF. CDR3 nucleotide sequence: TGTGCCAGCAGCCAAGCGCGGGGCATGAACACTGAAGCTTTCTTT.